Listed here are 9 T cell receptor beta chains from one sample, sequenced in a study of blood T cell repertoires in COVID-19. Libraries were prepared by immunoSEQ multiplex PCR; TCRdb keeps only in-frame clonotypes and omits some of them. The sample has approximately 38,000 clones; roughly 87% are singletons. The sample taken for sequencing was peripheral blood. These receptors were collected from a human donor in a cohort sampled during active COVID-19.

This clone appeared many times. The CDR3, as DNA: TGTGCCAGCAGTTTATGGTGGGGAGGAGGCGAGCAGTACTTC. It is translated as CASSLWWGGGEQYF. The chain carries TRBV28 and TRBJ2-7; D might be TRBD2 (6 bases). CDR1 MDHEN and CDR2 SYDVKM come from the germline V gene. The ends were cut back, 0 bases at V and 6 bases at J, with 12 bases in the middle. The CDR3 runs to 14 residues.

Here the CDR3 reads CASSLNWANTEAFF. CDR3 in DNA: TGTGCCAGCAGTTTAAATTGGGCTAACACTGAAGCTTTCTTT. The chain links TRBV27 to TRBJ1-1; D remains unclear. The V and J ends lost 2 bases and 2 bases respectively, with 9 bases between them. CDR1 MNHEY and CDR2 SMNVEV come from the germline V gene (reference sequence). The CDR3 covers 14 residues.

This sequence joins TRBV5-5 and TRBJ2-7; 9 nucleotides align to TRBD1. The germline V gene encodes CDR1 SGHKS and CDR2 YYEKEE (reference sequence). This CDR3 contains 15 residues. Trimming took 3 bases from V and 1 from J; bases not matched to a gene: 5. This CDR3 reads CASSWIGTGSYEQYF. The CDR3 DNA reads TGTGCCAGCAGCTGGATAGGGACAGGGTCCTACGAGCAGTACTTC.

The V gene is TRBV28, the J gene TRBJ1-2; D perhaps matches TRBD1 (6 bases). Deletions cut 3 bases from V and 6 bases from J, with 11 bases between. Germline V gene sequence: CDR1 MDHEN, CDR2 SYDVKM. The CDR3 extends over 13 amino acids. CDR3 sequence reads: CASSLTGGDGYTF. The CDR3 DNA follows: TGTGCCAGCAGTTTGACGGGGGGCGATGGCTACACCTTC.

This chain uses TRBV3-1 (or the pseudogene TRBV3-2) with TRBJ1-6; 9 positions match TRBD1. The CDR3 sequence is 19 residues long. V shed 7 bases, J shed 8 bases, and the junction held 21 bases outside the gene matches. Germline V gene data show CDR1 as LGHDT and CDR2 as YNNKEL (reference sequence). The DNA for the CDR3 is TGTGCCAGCACCAAACAACACAACTCCGGGACAGGGAAGGATTCACCCCTCCACTTT. This gives the protein CASTKQHNSGTGKDSPLHF.

This clone has only a few counts. The chain uses TRBV6-6 and TRBJ2-1; D gene ambiguous. V lost 5 bases, J lost 4 bases, and 3 bases lay in between. This CDR3 contains 11 residues. The germline V gene has CDR1 MNHNY and CDR2 SVGAGI (reference sequence). CDR3 bases: TGTGCCAGCAGTGTATACAATGAGCAGTTCTTC. Translation: CASSVYNEQFF.

The genes are TRBV10-2 and TRBJ2-7; 8 bases align to TRBD2. Germline assignment: CDR1 WSHSY and CDR2 SAAADI. The CDR3 consists of 14 residues. With V trimmed by 6 bases and J by 2 bases, 6 bases remained unmatched. CDR3 coding DNA: TGCGCCAGCAGCTTTCCGGGGGGGGCCTACGAGCAGTACTTC. Protein sequence: CASSFPGGAYEQYF.

This chain joins TRBV4-1 and TRBJ1-1; tentative D call: TRBD1 (6 bases). Germline-derived CDR1 and CDR2 are MGHRA and YSYEKL. There are 15 residues in the CDR3. V gave up 0 bases and J gave up 2 bases, with 10 bases separating them. The CDR3 sequence is CASSQDWGRNTEAFF. In nucleotides, the CDR3 is TGCGCCAGCAGCCAAGATTGGGGGCGTAACACTGAAGCTTTCTTT.

The V call is TRBV19, the J call TRBJ2-5; TRBD2 matches at 13 bases. The CDR3 contains 14 residues. Germline lookup yields CDR1 LNHDA and CDR2 SQIVND (reference sequence). V lost 10 bases, J lost 5 bases, and 7 bases stayed unmatched. CDR3 residues: CATRLAGGGETQYF. The CDR3 DNA reads TGTGCCACCCGACTAGCGGGAGGTGGGGAGACCCAGTACTTC.